Listed below are T cell receptor beta chains from one sample, sequenced in a study of T cell responses to AZD1222 COVID-19 vaccine. Sequencing was performed with immunoSEQ multiplex PCR; in TCRdb, only in-frame clones are kept and a portion is missing. The sample shows some 80,000 clones, about nine tenths of them seen only once. The source was peripheral blood, collected 28 days after the second AZD1222 dose. Receptor source: an adult who received the AZD1222 COVID-19 vaccine. Each CDR3 is given with its conserved first and last residue. The D gene is left open where the match is weak. Only part of the rows carry a size: once, few, many, or a class if the clone is expanded.

V,J,size,D,CDR3,DNA
TRBV24-1,TRBJ2-1,-,TRBD1,CATSDTAGTGFAYNEQFF,TGTGCCACCAGTGATACAGCCGGGACAGGGTTTGCCTACAATGAGCAGTTCTTC
TRBV11-3,TRBJ2-2,-,TRBD2,CASRPSGSGAGELFF,TGTGCCAGCAGACCTAGCGGGAGTGGGGCCGGGGAGCTGTTTTTT
TRBV5-4,TRBJ2-5,-,TRBD2,CASSFTSGSLETQYF,TGTGCCAGCAGCTTTACTAGCGGGAGTTTAGAGACCCAGTACTTC
TRBV5-4,TRBJ2-7,-,-,CASSGIQGYNDEQYF,TGTGCCAGCAGCGGAATCCAGGGGTACAACGACGAGCAGTACTTC
TRBV6-6,TRBJ2-1,-,TRBD2,CASNKGTRSYNEQFF,TGTGCCAGCAATAAAGGGACTAGATCCTACAATGAGCAGTTCTTC
TRBV5-1,TRBJ1-6,-,TRBD1,CASSQRQGPNSPLHF,TGCGCCAGCAGCCAACGACAGGGGCCTAATTCACCCCTCCACTTT
TRBV6-5,TRBJ2-1,once,-,CASSPDTGFDEQFF,TGTGCCAGCAGCCCAGACACAGGTTTCGATGAGCAGTTCTTC
TRBV3-1/TRBV3-2,TRBJ2-5,-,-,CASSSGLEETQYF,TGTGCCAGCAGCTCGGGACTCGAAGAGACCCAGTACTTC
TRBV5-1,TRBJ1-4,-,-,CASSLGRESEKLFF,TGCGCCAGCAGCTTGGGCCGGGAATCTGAAAAACTGTTTTTT
TRBV18,TRBJ1-2,-,-,CASSRPQGGYTF,TGTGCCAGCTCACGGCCACAGGGTGGCTACACCTTC
TRBV11-3,TRBJ2-5,-,TRBD2,CASSRLASQETQYF,TGTGCCAGCAGCCGACTAGCGAGTCAAGAGACCCAGTACTTC
TRBV5-4,TRBJ2-5,-,-,CASSWALETQYF,TGTGCCAGCAGCTGGGCCTTAGAGACCCAGTACTTC
TRBV9,TRBJ2-3,-,-,CASSPAVYSDTQYF,TGTGCCAGCAGCCCCGCCGTGTACTCCGATACGCAGTATTTT
TRBV11-3,TRBJ2-1,-,-,CASSSPPPTGDNEQFF,TGTGCCAGCAGCTCCCCGCCCCCGACTGGGGACAATGAGCAGTTCTTC
TRBV4-2,TRBJ1-2,-,-,CASSQRDGRALGYTF,TGTGCCAGCAGCCAACGGGACGGACGAGCTCTTGGCTACACCTTC
TRBV7-6,TRBJ1-3,-,-,CASSLSTAGNTIYF,TGTGCCAGCAGCTTGTCGACCGCTGGAAACACCATATATTTT